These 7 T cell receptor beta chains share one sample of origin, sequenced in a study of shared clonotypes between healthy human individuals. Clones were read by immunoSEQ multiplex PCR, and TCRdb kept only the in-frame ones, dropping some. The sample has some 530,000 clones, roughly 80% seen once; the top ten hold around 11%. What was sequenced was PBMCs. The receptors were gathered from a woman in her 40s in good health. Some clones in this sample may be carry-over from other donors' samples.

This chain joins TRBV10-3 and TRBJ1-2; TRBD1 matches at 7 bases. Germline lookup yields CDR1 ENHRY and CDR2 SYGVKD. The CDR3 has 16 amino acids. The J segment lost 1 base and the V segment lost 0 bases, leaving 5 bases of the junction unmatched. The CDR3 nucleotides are TGTGCCATCAGTGAGTCGTCCGGGACAGTTAACTATGGCTACACCTTC. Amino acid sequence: CAISESSGTVNYGYTF.

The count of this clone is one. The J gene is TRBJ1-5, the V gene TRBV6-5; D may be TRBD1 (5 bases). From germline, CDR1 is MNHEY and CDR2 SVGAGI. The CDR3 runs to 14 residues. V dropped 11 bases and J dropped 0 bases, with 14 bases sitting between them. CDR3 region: CAWGRLYSNQPQHF. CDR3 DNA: TGTGCCTGGGGCAGGCTCTATAGCAATCAGCCCCAGCATTTT.

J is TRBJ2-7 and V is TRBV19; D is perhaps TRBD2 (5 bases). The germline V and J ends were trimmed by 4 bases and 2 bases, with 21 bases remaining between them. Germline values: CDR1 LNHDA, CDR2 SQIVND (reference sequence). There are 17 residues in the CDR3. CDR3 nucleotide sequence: TGTGCCAGTAGTAACCGGCTAGCCTACACCTACACCTACGAGCAGTACTTC. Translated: CASSNRLAYTYTYEQYF.

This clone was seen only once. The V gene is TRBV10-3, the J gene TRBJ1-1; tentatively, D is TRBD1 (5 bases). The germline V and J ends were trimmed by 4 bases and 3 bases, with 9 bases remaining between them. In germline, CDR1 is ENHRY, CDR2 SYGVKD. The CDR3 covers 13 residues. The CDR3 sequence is CAISGSRDTEAFF. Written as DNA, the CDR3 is TGTGCCATCAGTGGTAGCAGGGACACTGAAGCTTTCTTT.

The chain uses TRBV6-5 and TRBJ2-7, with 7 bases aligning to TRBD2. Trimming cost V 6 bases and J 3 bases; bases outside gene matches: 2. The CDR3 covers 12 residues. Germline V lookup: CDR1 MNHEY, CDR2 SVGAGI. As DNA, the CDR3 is TGTGCCAGCAGAGGGAGGGGCTACGAGCAGTACTTC. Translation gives CASRGRGYEQYF.

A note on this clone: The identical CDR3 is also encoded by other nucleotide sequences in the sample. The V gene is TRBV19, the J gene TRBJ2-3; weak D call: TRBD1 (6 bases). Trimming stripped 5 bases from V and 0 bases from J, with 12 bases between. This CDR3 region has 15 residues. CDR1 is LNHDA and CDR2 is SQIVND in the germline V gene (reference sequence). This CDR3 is CASSEGGPSTDTQYF. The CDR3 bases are TGTGCCAGTAGTGAAGGGGGACCTAGCACAGATACGCAGTATTTT.

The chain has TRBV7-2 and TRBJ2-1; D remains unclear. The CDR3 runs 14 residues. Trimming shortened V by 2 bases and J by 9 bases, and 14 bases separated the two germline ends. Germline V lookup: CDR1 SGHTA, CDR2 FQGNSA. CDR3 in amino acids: CASSLRSAWSEQFF. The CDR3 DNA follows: TGTGCCAGCAGCTTAAGGAGCGCCTGGAGTGAGCAGTTCTTC. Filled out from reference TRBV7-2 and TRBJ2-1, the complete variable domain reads GAGVSQSPSNKVTEKGKDVELRCDPISGHTALYWYRQSLGQGLEFLIYFQGNSAPDKSGLPSDRFSAERTGGSVSTLTIQRTQQEDSAVYLCASSLRSAWSEQFFGPGTRLTVL.